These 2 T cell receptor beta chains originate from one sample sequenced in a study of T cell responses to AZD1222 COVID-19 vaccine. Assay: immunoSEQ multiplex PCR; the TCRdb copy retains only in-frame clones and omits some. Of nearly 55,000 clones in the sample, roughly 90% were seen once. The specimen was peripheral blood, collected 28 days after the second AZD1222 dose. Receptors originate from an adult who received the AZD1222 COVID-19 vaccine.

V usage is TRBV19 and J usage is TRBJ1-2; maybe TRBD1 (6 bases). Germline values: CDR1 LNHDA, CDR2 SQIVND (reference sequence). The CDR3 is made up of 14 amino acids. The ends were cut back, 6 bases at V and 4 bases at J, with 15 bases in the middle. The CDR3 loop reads CASRKETGRYGYTF. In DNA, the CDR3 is TGTGCCAGTAGAAAGGAGACAGGTCGCTATGGCTACACCTTC.

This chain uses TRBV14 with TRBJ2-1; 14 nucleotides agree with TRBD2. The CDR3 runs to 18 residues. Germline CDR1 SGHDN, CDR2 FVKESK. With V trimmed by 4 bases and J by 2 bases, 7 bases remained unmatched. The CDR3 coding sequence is TGTGCCAGCAGCCCGGGGACTAGCGGGAGTGTCCCCTACAATGAGCAGTTCTTC. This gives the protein CASSPGTSGSVPYNEQFF.